This entry features one T cell receptor (beta chain) sequence. Its antigen is unidentified. The sample belongs to a study of cytomegalovirus exposure and HLA in healthy donors. Overall study results and limits: The productive fraction for most TCR beta V segments was about 87% or about 30% in an earlier analysis.

PCR amplification relied on 60 Vbeta primers (plus 13 Jbeta primers). The repertoire was sequenced with immunoSEQ multiplex PCR; TCRdb's copy has only in-frame clones and lacks some. The profile covers 100,000 to 150,000 clones, with roughly 80% appearing a single time and more than 3% taken by the ten largest. Looked up from germline, CDR1 is LGHNA and CDR2 is YSLEER. The trim removed 1 base at V and 4 bases at J, leaving 10 bases unmatched. The CDR3 is made up of 16 amino acids. The rearrangement links TRBV4-3 to TRBJ2-7; 7 positions match TRBD2. The TCR sequence derives from a woman in her fifties or sixties in good health and CMV-seronegative. The sequencing input was PBMCs. In DNA form, the CDR3 reads TGCGCCAGCAGCCAAGGGCCGGGACTACAATTATACGAGCAGTACTTC. Translating it yields CASSQGPGLQLYEQYF.